Shown below are 3 T cell receptor beta chains from a single sample sequenced in a study of T-cell reconstitution after alpha-beta-depleted transplantation in children. During its preparation, the TCRbeta library received unique molecular identifiers. TCRdb redid the calling of the PCR reads with MiXCR, one entry per CDR3 protein. The table records 500,000 to 750,000 distinct CDR3 sequences, roughly 27% of them present only once. The source material was PBMCs, sampled before TCRalphabeta/CD19-depleted stem cell transplant. The receptors come from a boy younger than two with Wiskott-Aldrich syndrome, due to receive a stem cell transplant.

The chain has TRBV5-4 and TRBJ2-1, with 9 bases lining up with TRBD2. CDR3 length: 16 residues. With V trimmed by 3 bases and J by 9 bases, 13 bases remained unmatched. Looked up from germline, CDR1 is SGHNT and CDR2 is YYREEE (reference sequence). CDR3 protein: CASSSESTSGQREQFF. The CDR3 coding sequence is TGTGCCAGCAGCTCAGAATCGACTAGCGGCCAGCGTGAGCAGTTCTTC. The full variable domain, completed using reference TRBV5-4 and TRBJ2-1, is ETGVTQSPTHLIKTRGQQVTLRCSSQSGHNTVSWYQQALGQGPQFIFQYYREEENGRGNFPPRFSGLQFPNYSSELNVNALELDDSALYLCASSSESTSGQREQFFGPGTRLTVL.

This chain uses TRBV12-3 or TRBV12-4 with TRBJ2-4; 9 nucleotides match TRBD2. The CDR3 covers 14 residues. Unmatched junction bases numbered 5, after V lost 4 bases and J lost 7 bases. The CDR3 loop reads CASSYLREGNIQYF. The CDR3, as DNA: TGTGCCAGCAGTTATTTGCGGGAGGGGAACATTCAGTACTTC.

The chain is built from TRBV5-1 and TRBJ2-1; 13 bases fit TRBD2. Unmatched junction bases numbered 5, after V lost 6 bases and J lost 8 bases. The CDR3 length is 14 residues. The V gene's germline CDR1 is SGHRS and CDR2 YFSETQ. The CDR3 here is CASNGLAGEDEQFF. The CDR3 DNA follows: TGCGCCAGCAATGGACTAGCGGGAGAGGATGAGCAGTTCTTC.